Included here is one T cell receptor (beta chain) sequence, with context. Its antigen specificity is not known. Base qualities were left out, and no much larger clone turns up one base away. The sample comes from a study of blood T cell repertoires in COVID-19 (TCRdb year 2020). In the study overall: Samples covering the acute and convalescent phases of COVID-19 were provided by collaborators in the United States, Italy and Spain. The material from the prospective study consisted of cDNA or gDNA derived from T cells, B-cell-depleted T cells, or PBMCs. Deeply sampled blood TCRbeta repertoires from subjects exposed to, actively infected with, or recovered from COVID-19 were included in the dataset. The repertoires were made available in a free public database intended to serve as a resource for research on the immune response to SARS-CoV-2. The samples were drawn from two sources: the first 160 participants of the ongoing ImmuneRACE study, and approximately 1,300 subjects contributed by 6 global collaborators. A de-identified subject ID, COVID-19 status, age in years and sex were almost always included in the sample metadata. Where available, HLA class I and class II types were taken from metadata supplied by the sample provider and were not determined by assay-based typing. Overall results and qualifications from the work: How much clinical and demographic metadata was included differed by source and by participant, and the metadata was provided uncurated.

The collaborating institutions used their own protocols to collect whole blood in K2EDTA tubes. For TCRbeta analysis, collaborator samples were shipped as frozen whole blood, as isolated PBMCs, or as DNA extracted from either sample type. CDR1 and CDR2 (KGHDR, SFDVKD) derive from the germline V gene. Relative to germline, V is missing 7 bases and J is missing 7 bases, with 4 bases of the junction outside any gene match. From the cysteine up to the phenylalanine, the CDR3 has a length of 12 residues. Here the CDR3 DNA is all that survives: 36 bases in frame from base 1. TCRbeta CDR3 regions were amplified from genomic DNA using the immunoSEQ Assay, a bias-controlled multiplex PCR. On the study's bioinformatics: The number of nucleated cells in each sample was estimated by amplification of reference gene primers within the assay. To quantify the absolute abundance of each unique TCRbeta CDR3 rearrangement, sequence reads were collapsed and filtered. For each sample, productive Simpson clonality was calculated as the square root of Simpson's diversity index over productive rearrangements. The source is immuneACCESS, and TCRdb retained only in-frame sequences with V and J called. Part of the clones is not carried over; for the studies checked, unresolved V genes explain less than half of this, and the remainder is unexplained. V, J and clone size are those of that table, while D and trimming were read from the DNA. A total of around 43,000 clones appear in this sample, over 75% of them only once. In total, the top ten clones hold over 12% of the sample.

This clonotype was obtained from a human donor in a cohort sampled during active COVID-19. Sequencing used peripheral blood. The chain is assembled from TRBV24-1 and TRBJ2-3; TRBD1 aligns with 7 central bases. The DNA sequence follows: TGTGCCACCAGGCAGGGGGTGTATACGCAGTATTTT. Translated, it gives CATRQGVYTQYF.